Below, 2 T cell receptor beta chains from the same sample are listed, as sequenced in a study of cytomegalovirus exposure and HLA in healthy donors. In the PCR, 60 Vbeta and 13 Jbeta primers were used. Here immunoSEQ multiplex PCR was the method, and the copy in TCRdb shows in-frame clones only, minus some. The sample consists of 120,000 to 150,000 clones, about 80% of them appearing once. Sequencing was done on a sample of PBMCs. Receptors originate from a young man in good health and CMV-seronegative.

The V gene is TRBV5-1, the J gene TRBJ2-2, with 12 bases identical to TRBD2. V gave up 0 bases and J gave up 8 bases; unmatched junction bases: 5. The CDR3 length is 16 residues. Germline lookup yields CDR1 SGHRS and CDR2 YFSETQ. The CDR3 loop reads CASSLALTSGSGELFF. The CDR3 coding sequence is TGCGCCAGCAGCTTGGCATTGACTAGCGGGAGTGGGGAGCTGTTTTTT.

The genes are TRBV27 and TRBJ2-7, with 8 bases that match TRBD1. The CDR3 totals 15 residues. V was clipped by 5 bases and J by 2 bases; unmatched bases: 8. Germline CDR1 reads MNHEY; CDR2 reads SMNVEV (reference sequence). DNA for the CDR3: TGTGCCAGCAGTCGAACCGGGACAGGCACCTACGAGCAGTACTTC. This gives the protein CASSRTGTGTYEQYF.